The 14 T cell receptor beta chains given below trace back to one sample, sequenced in a study of Graves' ophthalmopathy and Graves' hyperthyroidism. TCR beta CDR3 regions were amplified from RNA transcripts. HTBI primers primed a first-round RT-PCR, and a second-round multiplex PCR followed. TCRdb re-called the multiplex PCR reads with MiXCR, one entry per CDR3 protein. In the table there are more than 1,000,000 distinct CDR3 sequences, roughly 35% of which are singletons. Source material: peripheral blood or thyroid tissue (not recorded which). The receptors derive from an adult man with Graves' hyperthyroidism.

This clonotype was recorded many times. In nucleotides, the CDR3 is TGCAGTGCCGCCAAACCGACCGACAATCAGCCCCAGCATTTT. Protein sequence: CSAAKPTDNQPQHF. The chain combines TRBV20-1 with TRBJ1-5; D unresolved. The CDR3 extends over 14 amino acids. Trimming stripped 6 bases from V and 3 bases from J, with 15 bases between. The V gene's germline CDR1 is DFQATT and CDR2 SNEGSKA (reference sequence).

This clonotype occurred many times. This chain links TRBV29-1 with TRBJ2-5, with TRBD1 as a possible D gene (6 bases). Trimming cost V 5 bases and J 4 bases, with 11 bases left between them. Germline assignment: CDR1 SQVTM and CDR2 ANQGSEA. The CDR3 is 12 amino acids. CDR3: CSVNRDPETQYF. Here the CDR3 DNA reads TGCAGCGTTAACAGGGACCCAGAGACCCAGTACTTC.

This clonotype appeared a few times. The rearrangement uses TRBV28 and TRBJ1-2; 7 bases map to TRBD1. CDR1 MDHEN and CDR2 SYDVKM come from the germline V gene. V shed 5 bases and J 4 bases; nucleotides not matched to a gene: 7. The CDR3 loop spans 14 amino acids. The chain's CDR3 is CASSLSTGAYGYTF. Here the CDR3 DNA reads TGTGCCAGCAGTCTATCTACAGGGGCCTATGGCTACACCTTC.

This clonotype has a handful of counts. This chain uses TRBV7-3 with TRBJ2-7; D is undetermined. CDR3 length: 14 residues. Germline V gene sequence: CDR1 SGHTA, CDR2 FQGTGA. Trimming shortened V by 11 bases and J by 5 bases, and 22 bases separated the two germline ends. DNA for the CDR3: TGTGCCTGGAGTCTTCGAAGGATATCCCACGAGCAGTACTTC. This codes for CAWSLRRISHEQYF.

The rearrangement uses TRBV25-1 and TRBJ2-6; tentatively, D is TRBD1 or TRBD2 (5 bases each). Germline V gene sequence: CDR1 MGHDK, CDR2 SYGVNS. V shed 1 base and J shed 0 bases, with 25 bases lying between them. The CDR3 runs to 22 residues. CDR3 residues: CASSEWRQTNTGATSGANVLTF. For the CDR3, the DNA is TGTGCCAGCAGTGAATGGAGACAGACAAACACCGGGGCAACCTCTGGGGCCAACGTCCTGACTTTC.

Many counts were recorded for this clonotype. V gene TRBV29-1 combines with J gene TRBJ2-2; D may be TRBD1 (5 bases). CDR3 size: 14 residues. Looked up from germline, CDR1 is SQVTM and CDR2 is ANQGSEA. Trimming shortened V by 1 base and J by 3 bases, and 9 bases separated the two germline ends. The CDR3 nucleotides read TGCAGCGTTGAAGGGGGCCGGGACACCGGGGAGCTGTTTTTT. It specifies CSVEGGRDTGELFF.

This clonotype showed up many times. The V gene is TRBV10-1, the J gene TRBJ2-2; 7 nucleotides match TRBD1. This CDR3 comprises 17 residues. Germline-derived CDR1 and CDR2 are WNHNN and SYGVQD (reference sequence). Unmatched junction bases numbered 7, after V lost 3 bases and J lost 0 bases. As DNA, the CDR3 is TGCGCCAGCAGTGATTCCGGGACAGCGGCGAACACCGGGGAGCTGTTTTTT. Translated, it gives CASSDSGTAANTGELFF.

With regard to this clonotype: A much larger clone differs by one base, so this may be a read error. V gene TRBV19 combines with J gene TRBJ1-6, with D perhaps matching TRBD1 (5 bases). Germline values: CDR1 LNHDA, CDR2 SQIVND (reference sequence). The CDR3 runs 15 residues. V shed 3 bases and J shed 9 bases, with 15 bases lying between them. CDR3 amino acids: CASSILTGDSSPLHF. The CDR3 coding sequence is TGTGCCAGTAGTATTCTAACAGGAGATAGTTCACCCCTCCACTTT.

This clonotype was detected a few times. The chain couples TRBV6-2 or TRBV6-3 to TRBJ2-5; 9 positions match TRBD2. In germline, CDR1 is MNHEY, CDR2 SVGEGT. With 7 bases clipped from V and 7 bases from J, the junction kept 7 bases outside the gene matches. This CDR3 is 13 amino acids long. The CDR3 reads CASIGTSITTQYF. The CDR3 bases are TGTGCCAGCATCGGGACTAGCATTACGACCCAGTACTTC.

In the case of this clonotype: Given the absence of the conserved phenylalanine or tryptophan at the CDR3 end, a read error is likely. The J gene is TRBJ2-7, the V gene TRBV29-1; D might be TRBD1 (6 bases). Between the trimmed V and J ends, which lost 6 bases and 10 bases, there was a span of 19 bases. The germline V gene encodes CDR1 SQVTM and CDR2 ANQGSEA. The CDR3 sequence is 12 residues long. The CDR3 region is CSVAKPTGLQYL. For the CDR3, the DNA is TGCAGCGTCGCTAAACCGACAGGACTCCAGTACCTC.

CDR3 nucleotides: TGTGCCAGCAGTGAGCCCCCCGGACTAGCGGATACGCAGTATTTT. This codes for CASSEPPGLADTQYF. V gene TRBV12-3 or TRBV12-4 combines with J gene TRBJ2-3; 9 nucleotides match TRBD2. V dropped 5 bases and J dropped 6; count of bases not matched to a gene: 9. There are 15 residues in the CDR3.

The chain couples TRBV5-1 to TRBJ2-2, with unresolved D. V was cut by 0 bases and J by 4 bases, with 10 bases left in between. This CDR3 comprises 15 residues. Germline V lookup: CDR1 SGHRS, CDR2 YFSETQ. The CDR3 loop reads CASSLESQSTGELFF. The CDR3 DNA follows: TGCGCCAGCAGCTTGGAGTCACAATCCACCGGGGAGCTGTTTTTT. Together with reference TRBV5-1 and TRBJ2-2, the CDR3 gives the full variable domain: KAGVTQTPRYLIKTRGQQVTLSCSPISGHRSVSWYQQTPGQGLQFLFEYFSETQRNKGNFPGRFSGRQFSNSRSEMNVSTLELGDSALYLCASSLESQSTGELFFGEGSRLTVL.

V usage is TRBV29-1 and J usage is TRBJ2-5, with 8 bases that match TRBD1. The V gene end was trimmed by 8 bases and the J gene end by 2 bases; junction bases not matched to a gene: 10. CDR3 length equals 14 residues. Germline assignment: CDR1 SQVTM and CDR2 ANQGSEA. Here the CDR3 reads CSLVFGTGQETQYF. CDR3 nucleotides: TGCAGCTTAGTCTTTGGGACAGGACAAGAGACCCAGTACTTC.

This clonotype was recorded many times. The chain joins TRBV2 to TRBJ1-2; D is perhaps TRBD1 (6 bases). The CDR3 has 14 residues. V was clipped by 4 bases and J by 4 bases, with 13 bases between them. Germline V gene sequence: CDR1 SNHLY, CDR2 FYNNEI. This CDR3 is CASSAGDRIYGYTF. As DNA, the CDR3 is TGTGCCAGCAGTGCGGGAGACAGGATCTATGGCTACACCTTC.